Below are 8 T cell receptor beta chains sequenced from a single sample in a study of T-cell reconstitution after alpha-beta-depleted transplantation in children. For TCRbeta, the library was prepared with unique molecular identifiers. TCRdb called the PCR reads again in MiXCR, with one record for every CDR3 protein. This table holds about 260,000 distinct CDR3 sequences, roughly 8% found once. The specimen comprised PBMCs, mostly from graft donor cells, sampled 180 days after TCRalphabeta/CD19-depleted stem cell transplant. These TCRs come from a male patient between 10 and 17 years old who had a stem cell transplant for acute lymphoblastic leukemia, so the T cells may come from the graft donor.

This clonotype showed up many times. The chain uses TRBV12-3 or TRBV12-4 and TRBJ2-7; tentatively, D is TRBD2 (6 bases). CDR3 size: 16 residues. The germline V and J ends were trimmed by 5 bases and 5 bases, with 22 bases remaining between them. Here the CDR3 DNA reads TGTGCCAGCAGTCTCAGCAAGAGACTAGGGTGGAACGAGCAGTACTTC. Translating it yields CASSLSKRLGWNEQYF.

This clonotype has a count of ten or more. CDR3 residues: CATSEGGTANEKLFF. In DNA, the CDR3 is TGTGCCACCAGTGAGGGGGGGACAGCGAATGAAAAACTGTTTTTT. This chain uses TRBV24-1 with TRBJ1-4; 7 positions match TRBD1. The CDR3 is 15 amino acids. The J segment lost 5 bases and the V segment lost 4 bases, leaving 6 bases of the junction unmatched. Germline assignment: CDR1 KGHDR and CDR2 SFDVKD.

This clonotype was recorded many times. The CDR3 coding sequence is TGTGCCACCTCAGAGCATTTTTTGCCGAACACTGAAGCTTTCTTT. Translated: CATSEHFLPNTEAFF. This chain uses TRBV14 with TRBJ1-1; D uncertain. V was trimmed by 10 bases and J by 1 base, leaving 19 bases between them. Germline V gene lookup returns CDR1 SGHDN and CDR2 FVKESK. This CDR3 is 15 amino acids long.

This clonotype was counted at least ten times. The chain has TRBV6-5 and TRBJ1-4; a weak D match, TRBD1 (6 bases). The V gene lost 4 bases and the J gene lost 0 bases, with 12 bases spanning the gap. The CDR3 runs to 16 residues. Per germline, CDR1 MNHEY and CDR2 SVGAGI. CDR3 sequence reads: CASSFGQPATNEKLFF. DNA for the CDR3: TGTGCCAGCAGTTTTGGACAGCCCGCAACTAATGAAAAACTGTTTTTT.

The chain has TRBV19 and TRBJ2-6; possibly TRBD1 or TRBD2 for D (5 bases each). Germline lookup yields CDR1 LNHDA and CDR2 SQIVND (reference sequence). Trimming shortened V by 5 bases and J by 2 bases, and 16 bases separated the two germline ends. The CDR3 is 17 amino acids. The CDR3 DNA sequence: TGTGCCAGTAGTTCGGGACCAACCGGCCCTGGGGCCAACGTCCTGACTTTC. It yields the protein CASSSGPTGPGANVLTF.

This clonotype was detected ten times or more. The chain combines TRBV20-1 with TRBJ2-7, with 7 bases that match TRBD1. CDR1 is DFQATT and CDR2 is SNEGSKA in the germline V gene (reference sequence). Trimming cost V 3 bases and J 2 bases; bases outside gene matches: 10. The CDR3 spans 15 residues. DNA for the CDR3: TGCAGTGCTAGGACAGGGTCAGGGGCCACCTACGAGCAGTACTTC. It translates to CSARTGSGATYEQYF.

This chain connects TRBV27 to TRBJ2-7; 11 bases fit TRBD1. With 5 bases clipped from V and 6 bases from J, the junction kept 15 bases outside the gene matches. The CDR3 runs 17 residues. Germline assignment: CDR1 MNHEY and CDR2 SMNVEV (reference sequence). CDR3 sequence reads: CASSPWDRGAWSGEQYF. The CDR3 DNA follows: TGTGCCAGCAGTCCCTGGGACAGGGGGGCCTGGAGTGGCGAGCAGTACTTC.

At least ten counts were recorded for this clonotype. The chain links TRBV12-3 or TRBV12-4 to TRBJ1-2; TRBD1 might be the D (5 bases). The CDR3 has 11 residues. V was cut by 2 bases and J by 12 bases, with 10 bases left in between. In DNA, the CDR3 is TGTGCCAGCAGTTTAAGGGGAAGGGACACCTTC. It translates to CASSLRGRDTF.